This T cell receptor (beta chain) originates from a study of cytomegalovirus exposure and HLA in healthy donors (dated by TCRdb to about 2017). About the full investigation: An earlier analysis of 587 of the donors reported 250 to 350 Gb of sequence data and 90 million to 120 million unique TCR beta sequences obtained from approximately 180 million T cells. An early release covering roughly 600 HLA-typed donors comprised about 300 gigabases of sequencing data and tens of millions of unique TCR sequences. Among the approximately 420 genotyped donors, under 90% belonged to the genetic ancestry cluster associated with self-reported Caucasian donors. The aim of the study was to test whether cataloging public T cell receptors could identify signatures of past pathogen exposure. The study profiled the T cell repertoires of under 700 subjects by immunosequencing and related them to cytomegalovirus serostatus. In addition to the first cohort of 666 subjects, a separate validation cohort of approximately 120 different subjects was used. To predict cytomegalovirus infection status, the study brought together high-throughput TCR immunosequencing, statistical association of individual TCRs with disease status, and machine learning. A later analysis re-analyzed previously published TCR beta repertoires from 666 donors and added high-resolution HLA genotyping to study TCR occurrence patterns. The later analysis used no new phenotypic data to find candidate immune exposures, relying instead on TCR beta sequences and their occurrence across donors. To decide whether each TCR beta V gene segment behaved as functional or pseudogenic, an earlier analysis of approximately 590 of the donors relied on high-throughput TCR beta sequencing. Donor age, sex, ethnicity and CMV serostatus were compiled alongside the repertoire data. A later genetic analysis used genome-wide SNP genotypes for about 65% of the roughly 670 donors, treating that subset as a discovery cohort. All discovery cohort repertoires had been generated on a single sequencing platform. HLA typing covered class I and class II loci at four-digit resolution. The number of typed donors differed by locus: roughly 629-640 for A, B, C, DRB1 and DQB1; about 520 for DQA1; about 600 for DPA1; and around 450 for DPB1. Several DR-DQ haplotypes were treated as single units for association and clustering because of strong linkage in the cohort. On average, about 240,000 unique TCR beta nucleotide sequences were sequenced per donor among more than 350 genotyped donors of the cohort, with around 19% of those sequences being non-productive.

The cohort was made up of roughly 670 healthy bone marrow donors. At the time of sampling, every cohort member was nominally healthy, though immune exposures that went unrecorded were likely present. The donor was CMV seropositive and was included in the group of 250 to 300 seropositive cohort members. A peripheral blood sample was collected from each donor, and TCR beta sequencing was performed on peripheral blood mononuclear cells. The Qiagen DNeasy Blood Extraction Kit was used to extract genomic DNA from the blood cell samples. The library was made by the immunoSEQ multiplex PCR assay. The multiplex PCR relied on a mix of 60 forward primers for TCR Vbeta segments and 13 reverse primers for TCR Jbeta segments. The CDR3 region of rearranged TCR beta genes was amplified from genomic DNA with a multiplex PCR assay. Amplified TCR beta libraries were sequenced as 87-base-pair reads on the Illumina HiSeq System. In the original analysis: A later analysis counted around 72 million unique TCR beta chains across the 550 to 800 repertoires, and around 9.9 million of these chains were shared by at least two donors. To remove PCR and sequencing errors, raw reads were error-corrected and collapsed into unique sequences using a nearest-neighbor algorithm that merged closely related sequences. To assign V, D and J gene segments, CDR3 sequences were aligned to IMGT reference sequences. For a sequence to be retained, a match of at least six nucleotides was required to both a V gene segment and a J gene segment. A rearrangement was called productive if the CDR3 had no stop codons and remained in frame with V and J, and every other rearrangement was called non-productive. Following IMGT convention, CDR3 was defined as the stretch from the second conserved V-encoded cysteine up to the conserved J-encoded phenylalanine. Sequences without an unambiguous match to a single V gene segment were excluded from the earlier analysis of a few hundred of the donors. An earlier analysis of several hundred of the donors called V segments functional above 56.7% productive rearrangements and segregating when the between-donor standard deviation exceeded 5%. A statistical classification framework was built to diagnose cytomegalovirus status from the catalog of TCR beta chain sequences. A later analysis assigned V and J genes by comparing TCR nucleotide sequences with IMGT/GENE-DB human TR gene sequences. The TCRdist pipeline was used in a later analysis to assign CDR3 sequences and most-parsimonious VDJ recombination scenarios. In a later analysis, every TCR beta chain was defined by the combination of its CDR3 amino acid sequence and its V-gene family, and reads without a unique V-gene family were dropped. A later analysis removed 592 highly shared, low-generation-probability nucleotide sequences to deal with suspected cross-contamination and a sequencing artifact. In a later analysis, a clonal expansion index was calculated for each public chain from normalized within-repertoire ranks of inferred template counts. Generation probabilities in a later analysis came from a VDJ recombination model fitted to out-of-frame rearrangements, and those results were checked against IGoR. In a later analysis, TCR-TCR, TCR-HLA and TCR-CMV co-occurrence was scored with hypergeometric tests, and a repertoire-size bias correction was applied to TCR pairs. A later analysis estimated false discovery rates by permuting HLA or CMV assignments 20 times. In a later analysis, co-occurring TCRs were grouped with DBSCAN, and TCRdist sequence similarity was added when clustering was performed within HLA-allele-positive subsets. Repertoires with fewer than 30,000 or more than 120,000 public chains were left out of co-occurrence clustering, as were five repertoires with anomalous nucleotide sharing. Entries here come from immuneACCESS through TCRdb and include only in-frame sequences with V and J called. Some clones fail to appear in such tables; in the studies checked, an unresolved V gene covers under half of the shortfall, and the cause of the remainder is unknown. The D gene and trimming were derived from the DNA, and the V and J assignments and clone size from that table. The sample has under 200,000 clones on record, roughly an eighth of them singletons. The ten top clones hold roughly 7.7% of the sample.

For this chain, trimming is 2 bases at the V end and 5 bases at the J end, and the number of junction bases without a gene match is 16. Measured from the cysteine to the phenylalanine, the CDR3 is 17 residues long. This entry keeps only the CDR3 DNA: 51 bases, framed from base 1. CDR1 and CDR2, looked up from the germline V gene (reference sequence), are GTSNPN and SVGIG. To note about this clone: The target of this receptor is not known. Qualities for individual bases were not recorded, and no much larger clone is one base off.

Results and caveats for the whole study, not just this receptor: A further reported finding was that TCR beta sequences accurately predicted the HLA-A and HLA-B alleles for most subjects in the first cohort. A later analysis found that TCR association rates varied across HLA loci, with DRB1 alleles showing the most associated TCRs and HLA-C alleles the fewest. In vitro tests confirmed that a few of the cytomegalovirus-associated TCR beta chains recognize cytomegalovirus antigens. The presence/absence analyses assumed that sequencing depth was roughly uniform across donors, and that assumption may not be true. This cohort had only TCR beta chains sequenced, and the lack of alpha or paired-chain data limited which features could be detected. The authors suggested that the approach could potentially be generalized to other disease states and immunological phenotypes. In an earlier analysis of around 600 of the donors, most TCR beta V segments were observed in productive rearrangements about 90% or about 30% of the time, broadly matching IMGT annotations. According to a later analysis, most CMV-associated TCR beta chains appeared to be HLA-restricted, and the HLA associations seemed to be driven largely by CMV exposure. In a later analysis, some 18,000 TCR beta sequences were associated with specific HLA alleles at a false discovery rate of 0.05. In a later analysis, several top co-occurrence clusters were reported to appear linked to parvovirus B19, influenza, CMV and Epstein-Barr virus. A later genetic analysis associated a missense DCLRE1C variant with V-gene and J-gene trimming of TCR beta chains, and an independent cohort replicated the association. Most TCR sequences were observed very rarely across donors, whereas some public TCRs were present in many individuals. The classifier was reported to diagnose cytomegalovirus status with high specificity and sensitivity in both the original cohort and the validation cohort. A group of highly shared sequence variants was considered likely to be a technical artifact of the sequencing pipeline. The earlier analysis of a few hundred of the donors excluded fewer than 20 rarely observed V segments, including chromosome 9 orphons, because counts were too low. For the cohort, immune exposure information was limited to CMV serostatus. Compared with the roughly 670-donor mean, donors in an Asian-associated ancestry cluster had fewer N-insertions in productive TCRs, according to a later genetic analysis. Because HLA typing was unavailable for some donors at each locus, only the typed subset was used in association tests. Correlated functional status among segregating V segments might reflect linkage disequilibrium, but an unknown experimental factor could not be ruled out. In the study, about 150 TCR beta chains were listed as associated with cytomegalovirus. When HLA alleles, especially DR and DQ, strongly co-occurred, TCR associations were difficult to assign to individual alleles. Some IMGT-functional V segments, including TRBV6-2 and TRBV6-3, could not be told apart with the 87-base-pair reads, so those segments were excluded. A later analysis found that HLA-associated TCR beta chains were more clonally expanded and had lower generation probabilities than equally common non-associated chains.

The sequence came from a man aged 50 to 60 in good health and CMV-seropositive. The rearrangement joined TRBV30 to TRBJ1-2; the junction holds 8 bases that match TRBD1. The specimen sequenced was PBMCs. CDR3 loop: CAWSPRLGQALGYGYTF. The bases are TGTGCCTGGAGTCCGCGCCTGGGACAGGCCTTGGGGTATGGCTACACCTTC. Joined to the reference TRBV30 and TRBJ1-2 proteins, this CDR3 gives the full variable domain: SQTIHQWPATLVQPVGSPLSLECTVEGTSNPNLYWYRQAAGRGLQLLFYSVGIGQISSEVPQNLSASRPQDRQFILSSKKLLLSDSGFYLCAWSPRLGQALGYGYTFGSGTRLTVV.